The 10 T cell receptor beta chains presented below share a single source sample, sequenced in a study of response to subunit inactivated influenza vaccine. One entry per CDR3 protein, called by TCRdb with MiXCR from the RT-PCR reads. The sample includes 700,000 to 800,000 distinct CDR3 sequences, roughly 18% of them seen just once. The sample here was PBMCs from blood, taken less than 6 days after vaccination. These receptors originate from a man aged 50-59 years who received an inactivated influenza vaccine.

This clonotype was seen more than once but under ten times. CDR3 sequence (DNA): TGTGCCAGCAGTGGGAGCGGCATCCTCTCCTACGAGCAGTACTTC. Translating gives CASSGSGILSYEQYF. V gene TRBV2 combines with J gene TRBJ2-7, with D possibly TRBD2 on 5 matching bases. The CDR3 runs 15 residues. Germline V gene sequence: CDR1 SNHLY, CDR2 FYNNEI. V lost 4 bases to trimming and J lost 0 bases, with 13 bases between them. Together with reference TRBV2 and TRBJ2-7, the CDR3 gives the full variable domain: EPEVTQTPSHQVTQMGQEVILRCVPISNHLYFYWYRQILGQKVEFLVSFYNNEISEKSEIFDDQFSVERPDGSNFTLKIRSTKLEDSAMYFCASSGSGILSYEQYFGPGTRLTVT.

This clonotype was seen a few times. The chain recombines TRBV10-3 with TRBJ2-5, with a weak D call TRBD2 (5 bases). Germline values: CDR1 ENHRY, CDR2 SYGVKD. Trimming pared 0 bases from V and 2 bases from J, leaving 16 bases between. The CDR3 has 17 residues. The CDR3 nucleotides are TGTGCCATCAGTGAGTCTTCGGCGGCAGACTATCAAGAGACCCAGTACTTC. It codes for CAISESSAADYQETQYF.

This clonotype was counted between two and nine times. The chain uses TRBV7-9 and TRBJ1-6, with 8 bases identical to TRBD1. The V gene's germline CDR1 is SEHNR and CDR2 FQNEAQ (reference sequence). With V trimmed by 4 bases and J by 6 bases, 2 bases remained unmatched. The length of the CDR3 is 14 residues. This CDR3 reads CASSSGGLNSPLHF. CDR3 bases: TGTGCCAGCAGCTCAGGGGGCCTTAATTCACCCCTCCACTTT.

The V gene is TRBV7-2, the J gene TRBJ1-5; the match to TRBD1 covers 10 bases. The V gene end was trimmed by 1 base and the J gene end by 7 bases; junction bases not matched to a gene: 4. This CDR3 is 15 amino acids long. Germline assignment: CDR1 SGHTA and CDR2 FQGNSA. CDR3 sequence (DNA): TGTGCCAGCAGCTTAGGGACAGGGGGAAGGCAGCCCCAGCATTTT. It encodes CASSLGTGGRQPQHF.

This clonotype was detected only a few times. This rearrangement joins TRBV7-9 to TRBJ2-7; possibly TRBD1 or TRBD2 for D (7 bases each). The CDR3 runs to 16 residues. Germline CDR1 SEHNR, CDR2 FQNEAQ (reference sequence). The V and J ends lost 5 bases and 1 base respectively, with 18 bases between them. The CDR3 spells CASSPASGDRSYEQYF. The CDR3 DNA follows: TGTGCCAGCAGCCCTGCCAGCGGGGACAGATCCTACGAGCAGTACTTC.

This chain joins TRBV7-7 and TRBJ2-1, with D unclear. The V end was cut by 1 base, the J end by 4 bases, with 11 bases between. CDR3 size: 15 residues. The germline V gene has CDR1 SSHAT and CDR2 FNYEAQ (reference sequence). The CDR3, as DNA: TGTGCCAGCAGCTTAGGTCACAGCACTTACAATGAGCAGTTCTTC. The encoded protein is CASSLGHSTYNEQFF. Drawing the rest from reference TRBV7-7 and TRBJ2-1, the complete variable domain is GAGVSQSPRYKVTKRGQDVTLRCDPISSHATLYWYQQALGQGPEFLTYFNYEAQPDKSGLPSDRFSAERPEGSISTLTIQRTEQRDSAMYRCASSLGHSTYNEQFFGPGTRLTVL.

This chain connects TRBV12-3 or TRBV12-4 to TRBJ2-5; a possible D gene is TRBD1 (5 bases). The CDR3 sequence is 13 residues long. The V and J ends lost 1 base and 4 bases respectively, with 7 bases between them. CDR3 bases: TGTGCCAGCAGTTTAGGACAGCCAGAGACCCAGTACTTC. Its translation is CASSLGQPETQYF.

This clonotype was counted only a few times. Here the CDR3 reads CSVEDGAREQFF. The CDR3, as DNA: TGCAGCGTTGAAGATGGGGCCCGCGAGCAGTTCTTC. V usage is TRBV29-1 and J usage is TRBJ2-1; possible D gene TRBD1, 5 bases. Trimming took 0 bases from V and 10 from J, leaving 10 bases between them. This CDR3 is 12 amino acids long. Germline V gene data show CDR1 as SQVTM and CDR2 as ANQGSEA.

The chain recombines TRBV19 with TRBJ2-1; no clear D gene. Germline values: CDR1 LNHDA, CDR2 SQIVND (reference sequence). Trimming left V 1 base short and J 6 bases short, with 7 bases between. The CDR3 sequence is 13 residues long. The CDR3 DNA reads as TGTGCCAGTAGTATAGTCCATTCCAATGAGCAGTTCTTC. It specifies CASSIVHSNEQFF.

This clonotype was picked up many times. The gene calls are TRBV10-3 and TRBJ2-7; possibly TRBD1 for D (5 bases). Germline V gene lookup returns CDR1 ENHRY and CDR2 SYGVKD. The CDR3 spans 14 residues. The V and J ends lost 4 bases and 4 bases respectively, with 14 bases between them. The CDR3 DNA sequence: TGTGCCATCAGTGGACAGCCTGGGTCATACGAGCAGTACTTC. It is translated as CAISGQPGSYEQYF.